The entry that follows covers one T cell receptor (beta chain) sequence. Its antigen remains unknown. The data are from a study of cytomegalovirus exposure and HLA in healthy donors. Findings of the study overall: In a later analysis, an Asian-associated ancestry cluster reportedly showed fewer N-insertions than the roughly 730-donor mean. The study assumed roughly uniform donor sequencing depth for presence/absence analyses. On later analysis, the bulk of CMV-associated TCR beta chains appeared to be HLA-restricted.

The PCR used 60 Vbeta and 13 Jbeta primers. The data were produced by immunoSEQ multiplex PCR, yet TCRdb's version contains in-frame clones alone and is incomplete. The sample has more than 95,000 clones, roughly 82% seen once. Sequenced input: PBMCs. The receptor comes from a woman in her thirties or forties in good health and CMV-seropositive.

The chain's CDR3 is CASTGDADTQYF. The CDR3 DNA sequence: TGTGCCAGCACAGGGGACGCAGATACGCAGTATTTT. The chain is built from TRBV19 and TRBJ2-3; 7 bases match TRBD1. The CDR3 sequence is 12 residues long. Germline assignment: CDR1 LNHDA and CDR2 SQIVND (reference sequence). After removal of 9 bases from V and 4 bases from J, the junction contained 4 bases not matched to a gene.